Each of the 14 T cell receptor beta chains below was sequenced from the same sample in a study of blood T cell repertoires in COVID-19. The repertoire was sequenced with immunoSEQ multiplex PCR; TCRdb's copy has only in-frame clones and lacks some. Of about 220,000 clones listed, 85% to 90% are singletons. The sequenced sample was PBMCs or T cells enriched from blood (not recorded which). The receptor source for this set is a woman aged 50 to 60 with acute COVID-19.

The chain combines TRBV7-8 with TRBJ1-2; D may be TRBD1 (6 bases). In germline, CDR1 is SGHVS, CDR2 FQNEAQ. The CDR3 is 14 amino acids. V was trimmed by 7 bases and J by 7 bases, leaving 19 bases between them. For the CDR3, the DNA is TGTGCCAGCACCCGGGGGGGGGCTCTCCTTGGCTACACCTTC. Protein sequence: CASTRGGALLGYTF.

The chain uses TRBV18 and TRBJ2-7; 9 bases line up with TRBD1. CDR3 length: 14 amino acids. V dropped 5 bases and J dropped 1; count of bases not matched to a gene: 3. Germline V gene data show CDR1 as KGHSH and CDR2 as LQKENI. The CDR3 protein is CASSTGTGSYEQYF. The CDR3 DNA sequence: TGTGCCAGCTCAACCGGGACAGGGTCCTACGAGCAGTACTTC.

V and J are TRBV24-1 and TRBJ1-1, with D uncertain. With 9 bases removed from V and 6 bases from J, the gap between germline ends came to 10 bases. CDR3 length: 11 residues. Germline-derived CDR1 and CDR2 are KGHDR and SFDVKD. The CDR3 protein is CATGLGSEAFF. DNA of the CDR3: TGTGCCACCGGACTGGGGTCTGAAGCTTTCTTT.

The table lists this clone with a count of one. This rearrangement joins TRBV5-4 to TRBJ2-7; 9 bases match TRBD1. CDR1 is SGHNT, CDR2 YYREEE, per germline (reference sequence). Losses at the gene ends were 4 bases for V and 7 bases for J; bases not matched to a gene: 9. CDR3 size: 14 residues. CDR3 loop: CASSPRQGGGEQYF. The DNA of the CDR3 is TGTGCCAGCAGCCCTCGACAGGGGGGGGGTGAGCAGTACTTC.

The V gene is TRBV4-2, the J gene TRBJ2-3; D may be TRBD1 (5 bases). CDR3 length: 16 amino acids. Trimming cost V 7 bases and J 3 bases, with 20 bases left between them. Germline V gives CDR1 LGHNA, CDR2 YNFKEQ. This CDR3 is CASTGKVGQGTDTQYF. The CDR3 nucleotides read TGTGCCAGCACCGGTAAGGTTGGACAAGGGACAGATACGCAGTATTTT.

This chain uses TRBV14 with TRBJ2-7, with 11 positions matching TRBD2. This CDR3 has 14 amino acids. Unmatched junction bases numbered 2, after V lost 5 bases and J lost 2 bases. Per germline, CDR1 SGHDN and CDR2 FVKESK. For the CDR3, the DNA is TGTGCCAGCAGCACGACTAGCGGGACCTACGAGCAGTACTTC. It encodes CASSTTSGTYEQYF.

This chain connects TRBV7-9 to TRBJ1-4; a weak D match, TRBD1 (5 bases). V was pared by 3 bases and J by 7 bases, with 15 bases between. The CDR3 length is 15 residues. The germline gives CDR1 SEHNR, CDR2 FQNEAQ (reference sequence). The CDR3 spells CASSLNSGGLEKLFF. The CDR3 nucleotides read TGTGCCAGCAGCTTGAATTCCGGGGGACTTGAAAAACTGTTTTTT. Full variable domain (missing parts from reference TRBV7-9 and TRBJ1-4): DTGVSQNPRHKITKRGQNVTFRCDPISEHNRLYWYRQTLGQGPEFLTYFQNEAQLEKSRLLSDRFSAERPKGSFSTLEIQRTEQGDSAMYLCASSLNSGGLEKLFFGSGTQLSVL.

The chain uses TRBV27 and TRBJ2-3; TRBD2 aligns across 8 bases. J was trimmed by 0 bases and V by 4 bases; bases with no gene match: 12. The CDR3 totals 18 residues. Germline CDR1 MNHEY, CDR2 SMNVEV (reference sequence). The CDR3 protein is CASSSIAGTRRSTDTQYF. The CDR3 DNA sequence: TGTGCCAGCAGTTCTATAGCCGGGACTAGGAGAAGCACAGATACGCAGTATTTT.

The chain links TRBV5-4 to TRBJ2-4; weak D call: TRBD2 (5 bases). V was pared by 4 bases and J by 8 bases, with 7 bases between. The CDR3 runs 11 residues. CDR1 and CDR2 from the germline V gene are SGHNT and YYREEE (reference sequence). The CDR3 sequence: CASSIGDIQYF. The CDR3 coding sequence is TGTGCCAGCAGCATCGGGGACATTCAGTACTTC. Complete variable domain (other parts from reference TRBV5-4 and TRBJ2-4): ETGVTQSPTHLIKTRGQQVTLRCSSQSGHNTVSWYQQALGQGPQFIFQYYREEENGRGNFPPRFSGLQFPNYSSELNVNALELDDSALYLCASSIGDIQYFGAGTRLSVL.

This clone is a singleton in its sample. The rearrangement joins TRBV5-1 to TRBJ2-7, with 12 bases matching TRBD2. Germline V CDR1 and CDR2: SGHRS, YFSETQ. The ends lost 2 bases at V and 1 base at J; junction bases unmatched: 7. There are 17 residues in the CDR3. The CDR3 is CASSFGLAGTFSYEQYF. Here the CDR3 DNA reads TGCGCCAGCAGCTTCGGACTAGCGGGAACCTTTTCCTACGAGCAGTACTTC.

As DNA, the CDR3 is TGCGCCAGCAGCGCCCGGACTAGCGGGAACACCGGGGAGCTGTTTTTT. Amino acids: CASSARTSGNTGELFF. The chain employs TRBV5-1 and TRBJ2-2, with 10 bases fitting TRBD2. CDR3 length equals 16 residues. Per the germline V gene, CDR1 is SGHRS and CDR2 is YFSETQ. V shed 4 bases, J shed 1 base, and the junction held 4 bases outside the gene matches.

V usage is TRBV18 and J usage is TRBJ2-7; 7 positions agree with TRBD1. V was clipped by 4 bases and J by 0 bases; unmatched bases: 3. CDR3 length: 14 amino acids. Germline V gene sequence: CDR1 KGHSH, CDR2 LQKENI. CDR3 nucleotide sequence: TGTGCCAGCTCACGGGGACAGTCCTCCTACGAGCAGTACTTC. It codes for CASSRGQSSYEQYF.

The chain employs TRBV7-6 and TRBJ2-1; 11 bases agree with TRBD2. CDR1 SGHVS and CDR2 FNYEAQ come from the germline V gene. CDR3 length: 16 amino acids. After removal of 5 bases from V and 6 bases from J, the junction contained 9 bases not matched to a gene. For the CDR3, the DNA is TGTGCCAGCAGCCCACTAGCGGGAGTAGGTTCCAATGAGCAGTTCTTC. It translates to CASSPLAGVGSNEQFF.

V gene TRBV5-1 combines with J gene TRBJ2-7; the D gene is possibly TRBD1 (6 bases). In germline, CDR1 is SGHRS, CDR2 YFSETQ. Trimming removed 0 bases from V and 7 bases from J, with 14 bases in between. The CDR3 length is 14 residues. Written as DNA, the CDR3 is TGCGCCAGCAGCTTGGGTGAGGGGGTCAGGGAGCAGTACTTC. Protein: CASSLGEGVREQYF. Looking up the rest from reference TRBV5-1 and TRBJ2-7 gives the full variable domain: KAGVTQTPRYLIKTRGQQVTLSCSPISGHRSVSWYQQTPGQGLQFLFEYFSETQRNKGNFPGRFSGRQFSNSRSEMNVSTLELGDSALYLCASSLGEGVREQYFGPGTRLTVT.